This TCR beta chain was observed in a study of blood T cell repertoires in COVID-19. Profiling relied on immunoSEQ multiplex PCR, and the TCRdb table lists in-frame clones only, not all of them. The profile shows roughly 100,000 clones, roughly 87% of them singletons. This CDR3 is 14 amino acids long. The trim removed 0 bases at V and 9 bases at J, leaving 8 bases unmatched. Germline CDR1 is GTSNPN and CDR2 is SVGIG (reference sequence). The specimen was peripheral blood. V usage is TRBV30 and J usage is TRBJ1-2; 9 nucleotides align to TRBD1. The clonotype comes from a man in his fifties with active COVID-19. As DNA, the CDR3 is TGTGCCTGGAGTGTAGGACAGGGGACCCCCCGCTACACCTTC. Translated: CAWSVGQGTPRYTF. Full variable domain (missing parts from reference TRBV30 and TRBJ1-2): SQTIHQWPATLVQPVGSPLSLECTVEGTSNPNLYWYRQAAGRGLQLLFYSVGIGQISSEVPQNLSASRPQDRQFILSSKKLLLSDSGFYLCAWSVGQGTPRYTFGSGTRLTVV.